What follows are 6 T cell receptor beta chains derived from one specimen sequenced in a study of OX40 agonist ivuxolimab in advanced cancers. This table comes from immunoSEQ multiplex PCR, and its TCRdb copy is limited to in-frame clones, with some not included. In the table there are some 33,000 clones, about 88% of which are singletons. The specimen comprised CD4+ or CD8+ T cells sorted from blood, sampled in a trial of the OX40 agonist ivuxolimab. These receptors all stem from an adult with an advanced solid tumor such as melanoma, head and neck, liver or kidney cancer.

The chain has TRBV9 and TRBJ2-1; 9 bases agree with TRBD2. Per the germline V gene, CDR1 is SGDLS and CDR2 is YYNGEE. Unmatched junction bases numbered 5, after V lost 1 base and J lost 6 bases. The CDR3 is 15 amino acids. The CDR3 DNA follows: TGTGCCAGCAGCGTATCCCTAGCGGGACCCAATGAGCAGTTCTTC. As protein: CASSVSLAGPNEQFF.

The genes are TRBV2 and TRBJ1-1; TRBD1 agrees at 10 bases. The V segment lost 5 bases and the J segment 10 bases; nucleotides outside the gene matches: 10. CDR3 length equals 14 residues. Germline values: CDR1 SNHLY, CDR2 FYNNEI. For the CDR3, the DNA is TGTGCCAGCAGTCCCGACAGGGGGCTTTTTGGAGCTTTCTTT. Translation: CASSPDRGLFGAFF.

V usage is TRBV21-1 and J usage is TRBJ2-1; the D call of TRBD2 is as the table states it, not checked on the DNA. TRBV21-1 is annotated as a pseudogene. There are 14 residues in the CDR3. CDR3 sequence (DNA): TGTGCCCGAGGTCAACCTAGCTCCTACAATGAGCAGTTCTTC. Translating it yields CARGQPSSYNEQFF.

A few counts support this clone. The J gene is TRBJ2-5, the V gene TRBV10-3; perhaps D is TRBD1 or TRBD2 (5 bases each). This CDR3 has 15 residues. Germline V gives CDR1 ENHRY, CDR2 SYGVKD. Trimming cost V 3 bases and J 5 bases, with 16 bases left between them. The CDR3 DNA reads as TGTGCCATCAGTGACCCCTCGGAGGCAGGGGAGACCCAGTACTTC. Encoded protein: CAISDPSEAGETQYF.

This clone appeared once. J is TRBJ2-2 and V is TRBV2; 9 positions agree with TRBD1. The CDR3 is made up of 12 amino acids. The germline gives CDR1 SNHLY, CDR2 FYNNEI. V lost 10 bases and J lost 4; bases outside the gene matches: 1. The CDR3 loop reads CATTGGTGELFF. CDR3 bases: TGTGCCACGACAGGGGGCACCGGGGAGCTGTTTTTT.

This clone is medium-sized in the sample. CDR3 in DNA: TGTGCCAGCCGATTTAGCGGGGGGGCGGCAGATACGCAGTATTTT. Its translation: CASRFSGGAADTQYF. The chain employs TRBV6-5 and TRBJ2-3, with TRBD2 matching 11 bases. Germline CDR1 reads MNHEY; CDR2 reads SVGAGI. The CDR3 consists of 15 residues. The J segment lost 4 bases and the V segment lost 8 bases, leaving 8 bases of the junction unmatched.